This T cell receptor beta chain was obtained from a study of blood T cell repertoires in COVID-19. Study-wide context: Specimens from acute and convalescent COVID-19 originated in the United States, Italy and Spain.

Original analysis: Scientists estimated how many nucleated cells there were by amplifying reference gene primers. Sequencing used immunoSEQ multiplex PCR; TCRdb keeps in-frame clones, though not all of them. V, J and clone size derive from that table, while D and trimming were established from the DNA sequence. The sample shows a few hundred thousand clones, around 83% of them seen only once. Germline V gene data show CDR1 as SGHNT and CDR2 as YYREEE (reference sequence). This CDR3 has 15 amino acids. V trimming: 4 bases; J trimming: 6 bases; junction bases outside the gene matches: 6. Material for sequencing was peripheral blood. The TCR sequence derives from a man of 80 years or more with acute or convalescent COVID-19. The chain has TRBV5-4 and TRBJ2-2, with TRBD2 matching over 10 bases. This CDR3 is CASSVAGTSAGELFF. The CDR3 DNA is TGTGCCAGCAGCGTCGCCGGGACTAGCGCCGGGGAGCTGTTTTTT. The full variable domain, rest sourced from reference TRBV5-4 and TRBJ2-2, is ETGVTQSPTHLIKTRGQQVTLRCSSQSGHNTVSWYQQALGQGPQFIFQYYREEENGRGNFPPRFSGLQFPNYSSELNVNALELDDSALYLCASSVAGTSAGELFFGEGSRLTVL.